The 5 T cell receptor beta chains below come from one sample, sequenced in a study of blood T cell repertoires in COVID-19. TCRdb keeps only in-frame clones here, not all; method: immunoSEQ multiplex PCR. The table records around 220,000 clones, about 86% of them present only once. Material: peripheral blood. These TCRs come from a man aged 18 to 29 with active or convalescent COVID-19.

CDR3: CASTEGNEQFF. DNA for the CDR3: TGTGCCAGCACGGAGGGGAATGAGCAGTTCTTC. The gene calls are TRBV6-5 and TRBJ2-1; weak D call: TRBD2 (6 bases). Germline V CDR1 and CDR2: MNHEY, SVGAGI. The V end lost 7 bases, the J end lost 7 bases, and 8 bases lay between the germline ends. The CDR3 sequence is 11 residues long.

The chain has TRBV27 and TRBJ2-7; D may be TRBD2 (5 bases). CDR1 MNHEY and CDR2 SMNVEV come from the germline V gene (reference sequence). Trimming took off 6 bases at V and 6 bases at J, with 24 bases between the two ends. This CDR3 spans 16 amino acids. The CDR3 region has the DNA TGTGCCAGCAGACCCCCAACACCGGAAACTAGAGGCGAGCAGTACTTC. As protein: CASRPPTPETRGEQYF.

The table lists this clone with a count of one. CDR3 in amino acids: CASSDLISTREHEQFF. CDR3 in DNA: TGTGCCAGCAGTGACCTTATCTCGACCCGGGAACATGAGCAGTTCTTC. V and J are TRBV25-1 and TRBJ2-1, with D maybe TRBD2 (5 bases). Trimming took 3 bases from V and 8 from J, leaving 20 bases between them. In germline, CDR1 is MGHDK, CDR2 SYGVNS. CDR3 length equals 16 residues.

The chain is built from TRBV27 and TRBJ1-1, with D possibly TRBD1 on 5 matching bases. Trimming took 3 bases from V and 1 from J, leaving 12 bases between them. Germline CDR1 and CDR2: MNHEY and SMNVEV (reference sequence). The CDR3 runs to 15 residues. The CDR3, as DNA: TGTGCCAGCAGTTTTGGGGGGATTGGGAACACTGAAGCTTTCTTT. The encoded protein is CASSFGGIGNTEAFF.

The chain has TRBV18 and TRBJ2-4; possible D gene TRBD2, 5 bases. Germline V lookup: CDR1 KGHSH, CDR2 LQKENI. The CDR3 has 18 amino acids. V lost 0 bases and J lost 0, with 15 bases in between. In DNA form, the CDR3 reads TGTGCCAGCTCACCACCGATGGCAGCTGGACTAGCCAAAAACATTCAGTACTTC. Translating it yields CASSPPMAAGLAKNIQYF.